Following are 24 T cell receptor beta chains from one sample sequenced in a study of response to subunit inactivated influenza vaccine. Via MiXCR, TCRdb re-called the RT-PCR reads, giving one row per CDR3 protein. The sample includes more than 600,000 distinct CDR3 sequences, about 18% seen only once; the top ten take about 11%. The source was PBMCs from blood, collected 5 to 6 days after vaccination. The receptors shown here come from a man in his fifties or sixties who received an inactivated influenza vaccine.

In its sample, this clonotype was seen many times. The chain is built from TRBV20-1 and TRBJ2-7; D may be TRBD1 (6 bases). The V and J ends lost 4 bases and 7 bases respectively, with 14 bases between them. This CDR3 region has 12 residues. The V gene's germline CDR1 is DFQATT and CDR2 SNEGSKA (reference sequence). The CDR3 sequence is CSAKTRGREQYF. The CDR3 DNA is TGCAGTGCTAAGACCAGGGGACGTGAGCAGTACTTC.

This clonotype was picked up many times. CDR3 DNA sequence: TGTGCCAGCAGCTCGACAGTTACTCCCTACGAGCAGTACTTC. This encodes CASSSTVTPYEQYF. This rearrangement joins TRBV7-6 to TRBJ2-7; possible D gene TRBD1, 5 bases. There are 14 residues in the CDR3. Germline V gives CDR1 SGHVS, CDR2 FNYEAQ. Trimming shortened V by 4 bases and J by 2 bases, and 12 bases separated the two germline ends.

This clonotype was seen only a few times. The V call is TRBV4-3, the J call TRBJ2-2; TRBD2 aligns across 7 bases. This CDR3 region has 16 residues. V shed 0 bases and J 2 bases; nucleotides not matched to a gene: 3. Germline values: CDR1 LGHNA, CDR2 YSLEER. CDR3 in amino acids: CASSQDSAGNTGELFF. The CDR3 DNA sequence: TGCGCCAGCAGCCAAGATTCAGCGGGAAACACCGGGGAGCTGTTTTTT.

This clonotype was detected a few times. The chain has TRBV15 and TRBJ2-1, with D perhaps TRBD2 (5 bases). Germline-derived CDR1 and CDR2 are LNHNV and YYDKDF (reference sequence). V was trimmed by 0 bases and J by 9 bases, leaving 15 bases between them. The CDR3 extends over 15 amino acids. CDR3 in DNA: TGTGCCACCAGCAGAGATCAAAGACCCGAGGGTGAGCAGTTCTTC. It specifies CATSRDQRPEGEQFF.

This clonotype was observed a single time. The V call is TRBV3-1, the J call TRBJ2-1, with 10 bases aligning to TRBD1. Unmatched junction bases numbered 11, after V lost 6 bases and J lost 9 bases. Germline CDR1 and CDR2: LGHDT and YNNKEL (reference sequence). The CDR3 is 15 residues long. The CDR3: CASRLRGTGAGEQFF. In nucleotides, the CDR3 is TGTGCCAGCAGATTACGGGGGACAGGGGCCGGTGAGCAGTTCTTC.

This clonotype was detected only a few times. The chain uses TRBV27 and TRBJ2-3, with 9 bases matching TRBD1. V dropped 2 bases and J dropped 14; count of bases not matched to a gene: 5. The length of the CDR3 is 12 residues. Germline CDR1 reads MNHEY; CDR2 reads SMNVEV (reference sequence). The CDR3: CASSLGTGPGYF. CDR3 bases: TGTGCCAGCAGTTTAGGGACAGGGCCGGGGTATTTT.

In its sample, this clonotype was seen many times. The rearrangement joins TRBV7-9 to TRBJ2-7, with D possibly being TRBD1 (6 bases). The ends were cut back, 1 base at V and 1 base at J, with 11 bases in the middle. Germline CDR1 and CDR2: SEHNR and FQNEAQ (reference sequence). The CDR3 covers 15 residues. In DNA form, the CDR3 reads TGTGCCAGCAGCTTAGTTGGGGGCCTTTCCTACGAGCAGTACTTC. Encoded protein: CASSLVGGLSYEQYF.

This clonotype has only a few counts. The rearrangement joins TRBV9 to TRBJ2-1; TRBD2 matches at 11 bases. Trimming took 0 bases from V and 9 from J; bases not matched to a gene: 2. CDR3 size: 14 residues. Looked up from germline, CDR1 is SGDLS and CDR2 is YYNGEE. In DNA, the CDR3 is TGTGCCAGCAGCGTAGACCTAGCGGGAGGTGAGCAGTTCTTC. It yields the protein CASSVDLAGGEQFF.

This clonotype was found a few times. The chain is built from TRBV6-2 or TRBV6-3 and TRBJ2-5, with D uncertain. Trimming left V 2 bases short and J 5 bases short, with 12 bases between. CDR3 length: 14 residues. Germline assignment: CDR1 MNHEY and CDR2 SVGEGT. The CDR3 DNA follows: TGTGCCAGCAGTTACGCTGGCATCCGGGAGACCCAGTACTTC. It encodes CASSYAGIRETQYF.

The genes are TRBV6-2 or TRBV6-3 and TRBJ2-3; 12 bases match TRBD2. The CDR3 contains 15 residues. Per germline, CDR1 MNHEY and CDR2 SVGEGT. After removal of 6 bases from V and 4 bases from J, the junction contained 5 bases not matched to a gene. In DNA, the CDR3 is TGTGCCAGCAGCAAGACTAGCGGGAGTTCAGATACGCAGTATTTT. Translated: CASSKTSGSSDTQYF.

This clonotype was counted a few times. The chain's CDR3 is CASSQDWDRGYNEQFF. CDR3 bases: TGCGCCAGCAGCCAAGATTGGGACAGGGGTTACAATGAGCAGTTCTTC. V usage is TRBV4-3 and J usage is TRBJ2-1; 10 bases agree with TRBD1. Germline trimming cut 0 bases from V and 4 bases from J; bases unmatched to any gene: 3. Per germline, CDR1 LGHNA and CDR2 YSLEER. The CDR3 is 16 residues long.

This sequence joins TRBV10-3 and TRBJ2-3, with D tentatively TRBD2 (6 bases). The CDR3 sequence is 16 residues long. V gave up 10 bases and J gave up 4 bases, with 24 bases separating them. The germline CDR1 and CDR2 sequences are ENHRY and SYGVKD. The CDR3 DNA sequence: TGTGCCACAGAAGTTGAGCCGGGAGTCCCCCCAGATACGCAGTATTTT. Translated, it gives CATEVEPGVPPDTQYF.

This clonotype was observed a few times. The chain has TRBV4-3 and TRBJ2-1; possible D gene TRBD2, 5 bases. Germline values: CDR1 LGHNA, CDR2 YSLEER. This CDR3 contains 18 residues. V lost 0 bases and J 0 bases, leaving 15 bases between the germline ends. The CDR3 region is CASSQDQIGGPSYNEQFF. The CDR3 bases are TGCGCCAGCAGCCAAGATCAGATCGGCGGGCCCTCCTACAATGAGCAGTTCTTC.

This clonotype was recorded a few times. The V gene is TRBV5-1, the J gene TRBJ2-7; D tentatively reads TRBD1 or TRBD2 (5 bases each). The ends were cut back, 4 bases at V and 6 bases at J, with 11 bases in the middle. CDR1 and CDR2 from the germline V gene are SGHRS and YFSETQ. The CDR3 contains 12 residues. In DNA form, the CDR3 reads TGCGCCAGCAGCCCCAATGGGGGCGAGCAGTACTTC. It translates to CASSPNGGEQYF.

In this sample, this clonotype turned up many times. The gene calls are TRBV29-1 and TRBJ2-3; 9 bases align to TRBD1. CDR1 and CDR2 (germline): SQVTM, ANQGSEA. The CDR3 is 14 amino acids. The ends lost 3 bases at V and 2 bases at J; junction bases unmatched: 3. CDR3 DNA sequence: TGCAGCGTTGATCGGGACAGGGCCACAGATACGCAGTATTTT. It translates to CSVDRDRATDTQYF.

This clonotype was found many times. The rearrangement joins TRBV18 to TRBJ2-5; D is unclear. The CDR3 is made up of 16 amino acids. Trimming shortened V by 2 bases and J by 7 bases, and 20 bases separated the two germline ends. CDR1 and CDR2 from the germline V gene are KGHSH and LQKENI. CDR3 nucleotide sequence: TGTGCCAGCTCACCAATCCTCGCTGACGTCAAAGGGACCCAGTACTTC. Amino acids: CASSPILADVKGTQYF.

Many counts were recorded for this clonotype. The genes are TRBV20-1 and TRBJ1-2; perhaps TRBD1 as D (5 bases). The CDR3 has 12 residues. CDR1 DFQATT and CDR2 SNEGSKA come from the germline V gene (reference sequence). Trimming pared 7 bases from V and 3 bases from J, leaving 12 bases between. CDR3 sequence: CSVLRADYGYTF. The CDR3 nucleotides are TGCAGTGTCCTCAGGGCAGACTATGGCTACACCTTC.

The V gene is TRBV15, the J gene TRBJ2-7; 8 bases align to TRBD2. With 5 bases clipped from V and 5 bases from J, the junction kept 5 bases outside the gene matches. The germline gives CDR1 LNHNV, CDR2 YYDKDF (reference sequence). The CDR3 is 13 amino acids. The CDR3 bases are TGTGCCACCAGCTTAGGGACTAGAGACGAGCAGTACTTC. Its protein product is CATSLGTRDEQYF.

Only a few counts were recorded for this clonotype. The CDR3 DNA sequence: TGCGCCAGCAGACTCTTGGGGGCGAACACCGGGGAGCTGTTTTTT. Translated: CASRLLGANTGELFF. This sequence joins TRBV5-1 and TRBJ2-2; D is possibly TRBD1 or TRBD2 (5 bases each). Per the germline V gene, CDR1 is SGHRS and CDR2 is YFSETQ. The CDR3 length is 15 residues. Trimming pared 5 bases from V and 0 bases from J, leaving 11 bases between.

As regards this clonotype: Germline is not matched at one junction end, which may reflect a read error. J is TRBJ2-4 and V is TRBV6-2 or TRBV6-3; the match to TRBD1 covers 9 bases. Per germline, CDR1 MNHEY and CDR2 SVGEGT. The CDR3 length is 12 residues. The CDR3 DNA sequence: TGTGCCAGCAGTTCCGTTGGGGACAGGGTGGACTTC. The encoded protein is CASSSVGDRVDF.

The CDR3: CASSLRAGVVGEQYF. Written as DNA, the CDR3 is TGTGCCAGCAGTCTCAGGGCCGGGGTGGTGGGCGAGCAGTACTTC. The chain uses TRBV5-4 and TRBJ2-7; TRBD1 or TRBD2 may be the D gene (5 bases each). V lost 5 bases to trimming and J lost 6 bases, with 21 bases between them. This CDR3 is 15 amino acids long. Germline V gene data show CDR1 as SGHNT and CDR2 as YYREEE (reference sequence).

The chain joins TRBV20-1 to TRBJ2-7, with TRBD1 identical over 7 bases. With V trimmed by 5 bases and J by 1 base, 8 bases remained unmatched. This CDR3 is 14 amino acids long. CDR1 is DFQATT, CDR2 SNEGSKA, per germline (reference sequence). CDR3 loop: CSAWPGTDSYEQYF. DNA for the CDR3: TGCAGTGCTTGGCCCGGGACAGATTCCTACGAGCAGTACTTC.

The chain combines TRBV29-1 with TRBJ1-1; TRBD1 is a possible D gene (5 bases). Trimming left V 4 bases short and J 6 bases short, with 9 bases between. The CDR3 totals 11 residues. Germline lookup yields CDR1 SQVTM and CDR2 ANQGSEA. The CDR3 sequence is CSVAGGSEAFF. The CDR3 nucleotides read TGCAGCGTTGCGGGGGGATCTGAAGCTTTCTTT. Complete variable domain (other parts from reference TRBV29-1 and TRBJ1-1): SAVISQKPSRDICQRGTSLTIQCQVDSQVTMMFWYRQQPGQSLTLIATANQGSEATYESGFVIDKFPISRPNLTFSTLTVSNMSPEDSSIYLCSVAGGSEAFFGQGTRLTVV.

On this clonotype itself: With a much larger clone just one base away, this may be a read error. CDR3 region: CTSSFRQAVPTYEQYF. The CDR3 region has the DNA TGTACTAGCAGCTTTAGACAGGCAGTTCCTACCTACGAGCAGTACTTC. The J gene is TRBJ2-7, the V gene TRBV7-7; D assignment may be TRBD1 or TRBD2 (6 bases each). Germline V gives CDR1 SSHAT, CDR2 FNYEAQ (reference sequence). The CDR3 contains 16 residues.